This paragraph reports one T cell receptor (beta chain). This sample is drawn from a study of blood T cell repertoires in COVID-19. Here immunoSEQ multiplex PCR was the method, and the copy in TCRdb shows in-frame clones only, minus some. The sample lists fewer than 250,000 clones; 85% to 90% were seen once. The CDR3 contains 13 residues. Looked up from germline, CDR1 is SQVTM and CDR2 is ANQGSEA. V gave up 6 bases and J gave up 2 bases, with 12 bases separating them. This chain uses TRBV29-1 with TRBJ2-3; D is possibly TRBD1 (6 bases). This clonotype was obtained from a man aged 50 or older with acute or convalescent COVID-19. What was sequenced was peripheral blood. The CDR3 loop is CSVRQASTDTQYF. CDR3 nucleotides: TGCAGCGTCCGACAGGCTTCCACAGATACGCAGTATTTT.